This TCR beta chain is from a study of blood T cell repertoires in COVID-19 (dated by TCRdb to 2019 to 2021). Background for the entire study: Samples from collaborators originated in the United States, Italy and Spain and spanned both the acute and convalescent phases of COVID-19. Sample metadata almost always included a de-identified subject ID, COVID-19 status, age in years and sex. The dataset comprised deeply sampled blood TCRbeta repertoires from subjects exposed to, actively infected with, or recovered from COVID-19. The prospective study material was composed of cDNA or gDNA derived from T cells, B-cell-depleted T cells, or PBMCs. Where HLA class I and class II types were available, the types were taken from metadata supplied by the sample provider, not from assay-based typing. A freely available public database, intended as a resource for researchers studying the immune response to SARS-CoV-2, is where the repertoires were released. Samples came from the ongoing ImmuneRACE study (first 160 participants) plus 1,254 subjects from 6 global collaborators. Overall results and qualifications from the work: The amount of clinical and demographic metadata varied by source and participant and was provided uncurated.

The CDR3, cysteine through phenylalanine, is 14 amino acids long. Here the CDR3 DNA is all that survives: 42 bases in frame from base 1. Germline trimming: 4 bases from V, 1 base from J; junction bases outside gene matches: 1. CDR1 KGHDR and CDR2 SFDVKD were looked up in the germline V gene. One collaborating source in Seattle enrolled patients while the patients were actively infected and followed the patients over time throughout the course of disease. The collaborating institutions used their own protocols to collect whole blood in K2EDTA tubes. Collaborator samples were shipped for TCRbeta analysis as frozen whole blood, isolated PBMCs, or DNA extracted from either sample type. Concerning this clone: It has no known antigen specificity. No much larger clone is present one base from it, and per-base qualities are unavailable.

The immunoSEQ Assay, a bias-controlled multiplex PCR, was used to amplify TCRbeta CDR3 regions from genomic DNA. The original methods were these. Within the assay, amplification of reference gene primers was used to estimate how many nucleated cells each sample contained. To quantify the absolute abundance of each unique TCRbeta CDR3 rearrangement, sequence reads were collapsed and filtered. For each sample, productive Simpson clonality was calculated as the square root of Simpson's diversity index over productive rearrangements. TCRdb took over this immuneACCESS table, retaining in-frame rearrangements with V and J assigned. Such tables are incomplete; in checked studies, under half of the missing clones stem from an unresolved V gene, and the remainder is unexplained. V and J calls plus clone size are reproduced from that table; the DNA served to infer D and trimming. This sample comprises 100,000 to 150,000 clones, 90% to 95% of them detected only once. The top ten clonotypes cover around 2% of the sample.

The receptor was derived from a man between 45 and 60 years old with COVID-19, enrolled during active disease. What was sequenced was peripheral blood. Recombination linked TRBV24-1 to TRBJ1-1; 8 bases in the junction line up with TRBD1. The CDR3 has the sequence CATSEGQGNTEAFF. The DNA sequence is given as TGTGCCACCAGTGAAGGACAGGGGAACACTGAAGCTTTCTTT.